The next 13 T cell receptor beta chains were all read from a single sample in a study of shared clonotypes between healthy human individuals. Using immunoSEQ multiplex PCR, the repertoire was profiled, and TCRdb retains in-frame clones only, with some absent. The table records 1.5 million to 1.9 million clones, approximately 98% of them present only once. The sequenced material came from naive CD4+ T cells sorted from blood. The subset is: CD45RA+ positively selected. Every receptor here comes from a man younger than 40 in good health.

The chain couples TRBV7-2 to TRBJ2-2, with 9 bases identical to TRBD2. Germline assignment: CDR1 SGHTA and CDR2 FQGNSA. The junction had 15 bases not matched to a gene; V was cut back by 5 bases and J by 5 bases. This CDR3 region has 18 residues. CDR3 sequence reads: CASSPSMGGRVQTGELFF. CDR3 DNA: TGTGCCAGCAGCCCGTCGATGGGCGGGAGGGTTCAGACCGGGGAGCTGTTTTTT.

The V and J genes are TRBV5-5 and TRBJ1-3; 8 bases are a match to TRBD1. The CDR3 loop spans 13 amino acids. The trim removed 9 bases at V and 4 bases at J, leaving 6 bases unmatched. The germline V gene has CDR1 SGHKS and CDR2 YYEKEE (reference sequence). The CDR3 nucleotides read TGTGCCACAAAAGGGACAGGAGGAAACACCATATATTTT. As protein: CATKGTGGNTIYF.

The CDR3 loop reads CASSLVTASGQEQYF. DNA for the CDR3: TGTGCCAGCAGCTTAGTGACAGCCTCAGGGCAAGAGCAGTACTTC. The chain carries TRBV7-9 and TRBJ2-7; tentatively, D is TRBD1 (5 bases). Germline lookup yields CDR1 SEHNR and CDR2 FQNEAQ (reference sequence). Trimming removed 1 base from V and 7 bases from J, with 17 bases in between. The length of the CDR3 is 15 residues.

V usage is TRBV10-3 and J usage is TRBJ1-1, with 8 bases fitting TRBD1. CDR1 and CDR2 from the germline V gene are ENHRY and SYGVKD. The CDR3 loop spans 13 amino acids. J gave up 0 bases and V 6 bases, and 0 bases lay outside the gene matches. Here the CDR3 reads CAIRDRVNTEAFF. CDR3 DNA: TGTGCCATCAGGGACAGGGTGAACACTGAAGCTTTCTTT.

V and J are TRBV11-2 and TRBJ2-1; D assignment may be TRBD1 or TRBD2 (5 bases each). V dropped 8 bases and J dropped 1 base, with 6 bases sitting between them. CDR1 is SGHAT and CDR2 is FQNNGV in the germline V gene. There are 12 residues in the CDR3. In DNA, the CDR3 is TGTGCCAGCGGGGGTTCCTACAATGAGCAGTTCTTC. It translates to CASGGSYNEQFF.

The chain has TRBV5-4 and TRBJ2-2; 7 bases align to TRBD2. The CDR3 is made up of 15 amino acids. V was clipped by 2 bases and J by 3 bases; unmatched bases: 4. CDR1 and CDR2 (germline): SGHNT, YYREEE (reference sequence). CDR3 residues: CASSFRGGDTGELFF. CDR3 bases: TGTGCCAGCAGCTTCCGGGGAGGGGACACCGGGGAGCTGTTTTTT.

The chain combines TRBV6-1 with TRBJ1-5; possible D gene TRBD1, 5 bases. Germline lookup yields CDR1 MNHNS and CDR2 SASEGT. The ends were cut back, 4 bases at V and 6 bases at J, with 10 bases in the middle. The CDR3 is made up of 13 amino acids. CDR3 sequence (DNA): TGTGCCAGCAGTGGGGGCCCCCCTCAGCCCCAGCATTTT. Protein sequence: CASSGGPPQPQHF.

To note about this clone: This same CDR3 is encoded by further DNA sequences in the sample. V and J are TRBV5-1 and TRBJ1-1; no firm D call. Per germline, CDR1 SGHRS and CDR2 YFSETQ. Trimming pared 0 bases from V and 1 base from J, leaving 7 bases between. The CDR3 is 14 residues long. The CDR3 protein is CASSLDTANTEAFF. The CDR3 DNA reads as TGCGCCAGCAGCTTGGATACAGCGAACACTGAAGCTTTCTTT.

The chain combines TRBV9 with TRBJ2-3, with D perhaps matching TRBD1 or TRBD2 (6 bases each). The V end lost 0 bases, the J end lost 4 bases, and 18 bases lay between the germline ends. The CDR3 length is 17 residues. Germline CDR1 reads SGDLS; CDR2 reads YYNGEE. CDR3 in amino acids: CASSVATRQGRSDTQYF. DNA of the CDR3: TGTGCCAGCAGCGTAGCTACGCGGCAGGGGAGGTCAGATACGCAGTATTTT.

This chain links TRBV5-4 with TRBJ2-1; D is ambiguous. V lost 0 bases, J lost 8 bases, and 9 bases lay in between. The CDR3 is made up of 13 amino acids. CDR1 and CDR2 (germline): SGHNT, YYREEE (reference sequence). The CDR3 here is CASSLDQRDEQFF. As DNA, the CDR3 is TGTGCCAGCAGCTTGGATCAGCGAGATGAGCAGTTCTTC.

V is TRBV2 and J is TRBJ2-7, with a weak D call TRBD1 (6 bases). This CDR3 contains 12 residues. Germline V lookup: CDR1 SNHLY, CDR2 FYNNEI. V was trimmed by 6 bases and J by 7 bases, leaving 13 bases between them. CDR3: CASRTDSEEQYF. CDR3 in DNA: TGTGCCAGCAGAACGGACAGTGAGGAGCAGTACTTC.

The chain has TRBV6-1 and TRBJ2-1, with 14 bases lining up with TRBD2. The V gene end was trimmed by 5 bases and the J gene end by 15 bases; junction bases not matched to a gene: 9. This CDR3 comprises 14 residues. Germline values: CDR1 MNHNS, CDR2 SASEGT. CDR3 loop: CASSPSGTSGSRFF. In nucleotides, the CDR3 is TGTGCCAGCAGTCCGTCCGGGACTAGCGGGAGTCGGTTCTTC.

This chain joins TRBV27 and TRBJ2-1; 12 nucleotides agree with TRBD2. After removal of 4 bases from V and 0 bases from J, the junction contained 4 bases not matched to a gene. Germline CDR1 and CDR2: MNHEY and SMNVEV (reference sequence). The CDR3 runs to 17 residues. The CDR3 here is CASSSRTSGTSYNEQFF. As DNA, the CDR3 is TGTGCCAGCAGTTCCCGGACTAGCGGGACCTCCTACAATGAGCAGTTCTTC.